A selection of T cell receptor beta chains follows, all from one sample in a study of T-cell reconstitution after alpha-beta-depleted transplantation in children. TCRdb re-called the PCR reads through MiXCR, storing one row per CDR3 protein. The table includes tens of thousands of distinct CDR3 sequences, 18% detected once. This specimen consisted of PBMCs, mostly from graft donor cells, obtained 360 days after TCRalphabeta/CD19-depleted stem cell transplant. The receptors stem from a male patient between 2 and 10 years old who had a stem cell transplant for acute lymphoblastic leukemia, so the T cells may come from the graft donor. The CDR3 runs from the conserved cysteine through the conserved F or W. The D gene is left open where the match is weak. Clone size is not always given. Where it is, it says once, few, many or a class for expanded clones.

TRBJ2-5 - TRBV10-3 many CAISQEETQYF TGTGCCATCTCGCAGGAAGAGACCCAGTACTTC
TRBJ2-7 TRBD1 TRBV6-5 once CASSYRMRQGRAYEQYF TGTGCCAGCAGTTACAGGATGAGACAGGGTCGGGCCTACGAGCAGTACTTC
TRBJ2-1 TRBD2 TRBV7-9 many CASSLRAGVSYNEQFF TGTGCCAGCAGCTTAAGAGCGGGGGTCTCCTACAATGAGCAGTTCTTC
TRBJ2-7 - TRBV7-2 many CASSRSGIQYEQYF TGTGCCAGCAGCCGTAGTGGGATCCAATACGAGCAGTACTTC
TRBJ2-5 - TRBV9 many CASSVGNSPWGETQYF TGTGCCAGCAGCGTAGGTAACAGCCCCTGGGGAGAGACCCAGTACTTC
TRBJ2-2 TRBD2 TRBV5-1 - CASSFPGLAGIRSGELFF TGCGCCAGCAGCTTCCCCGGACTAGCGGGAATTAGGTCCGGGGAGCTGTTTTTT
TRBJ1-4 - TRBV12-3/TRBV12-4 many CASSSGSATNEKLFF TGTGCCAGCAGTTCGGGATCCGCAACTAATGAAAAACTGTTTTTT
TRBJ2-7 - TRBV29-1 few CSAILRGEFSYEQYF TGCAGCGCAATCCTAAGGGGGGAGTTTTCCTACGAGCAGTACTTC
TRBJ2-1 - TRBV7-9 - CASSSTEYNEQFF TGTGCCAGCAGCTCTACGGAATACAATGAGCAGTTCTTC
TRBJ1-1 TRBD1 TRBV7-9 - CASRSPGTGDTEAFF TGTGCCAGCAGATCTCCGGGGACAGGGGACACTGAAGCTTTCTTT
TRBJ1-1 TRBD1 TRBV7-2 few CASRRGQGGTEAFF TGTGCCAGCAGGCGAGGGCAGGGGGGCACTGAAGCTTTCTTT
TRBJ2-2 - TRBV12-3/TRBV12-4 - CASCTDTGELFF TGTGCCAGCTGTACAGACACCGGGGAGCTGTTTTTT
TRBJ2-2 - TRBV20-1 - CSARRGTISGELFF TGCAGTGCTAGAAGGGGGACGATCTCTGGGGAGCTGTTTTTT
TRBJ1-1 - TRBV28 many CASSLSAFMNTEAFF TGTGCCAGCAGTTTAAGTGCATTTATGAACACTGAAGCTTTCTTT
TRBJ2-3 - TRBV5-4 - CASSRVLTDTQYF TGTGCCAGTTCCCGGGTGTTGACAGATACGCAGTATTTT
TRBJ2-5 TRBD1 TRBV12-3/TRBV12-4 many CASSYGQVGMETQYF TGTGCCAGCAGTTACGGACAGGTGGGGATGGAGACCCAGTACTTC
TRBJ1-1 - TRBV7-9 many CASSAWVTEAFF TGTGCCAGCAGCGCCTGGGTGACTGAAGCTTTCTTT